Listed below are T cell receptor beta chains from one sample, sequenced in a study of blood T cells in healthy people across ages. TCRdb reprocessed the 5' RACE reads with MiXCR, giving one entry per CDR3 protein. The table includes approximately 2,000,000 distinct CDR3 sequences, about two fifths detected once. Source material: blood. The receptors originated from a human donor in good health. Both conserved end residues are part of each CDR3. Each record gives: D gene, J gene, clone size, CDR3 length, V gene, CDR3 protein, CDR3 DNA. The D gene is left open where the match is weak. Some rows have no size entry. The others give once, few or many, or a class for an expanded clone.

-	TRBJ1-2	-	12	TRBV12-3/TRBV12-4	CASRINTGGYTF	TGTGCCAGCAGGATTAACACAGGAGGCTACACCTTC
TRBD1	TRBJ2-2	-	16	TRBV10-3	CAIGDTGGFNTGELFF	TGTGCCATCGGTGATACAGGGGGCTTCAACACCGGGGAGCTGTTTTTT
TRBD1	TRBJ1-1	-	13	TRBV20-1	CSAGGQGDTEAFF	TGCAGTGCTGGGGGACAGGGGGACACTGAAGCTTTCTTT
-	TRBJ2-1	once	12	TRBV5-1	CASSLGGPDPFF	TGCGCCAGCAGCTTGGGAGGACCTGACCCGTTCTTC
-	TRBJ2-1	-	13	TRBV7-8	CASSLTTLNEQFF	TGTGCCAGCAGCCTTACCACCCTCAATGAGCAGTTCTTC
TRBD2	TRBJ2-7	once	15	TRBV7-2	CVSSLVGGGSYEQYF	TGTGTCAGCAGCCTAGTCGGGGGGGGCTCCTACGAGCAGTACTTC
-	TRBJ2-1	few	12	TRBV12-5	CASGLTTLAQFF	TGTGCTAGTGGTTTGACAACATTGGCGCAGTTCTTC
TRBD2	TRBJ2-3	-	16	TRBV27	CASSPLTGGAIDTQYF	TGTGCCAGCAGTCCATTGACGGGGGGGGCCATTGATACGCAGTATTTT
-	TRBJ2-5	few	15	TRBV29-1	CSVEDDDSLQETQYF	TGCAGCGTTGAAGACGATGACAGCCTCCAAGAGACCCAGTACTTC
TRBD2	TRBJ2-1	few	17	TRBV5-5	CASSLGAGGNSYNEQFF	TGTGCCAGCAGCTTGGGGGCCGGGGGGAATTCCTACAATGAGCAGTTCTTC
-	TRBJ2-5	-	14	TRBV5-1	CASSPQAFKETQYF	TGCGCCAGCAGCCCCCAGGCGTTCAAGGAGACCCAGTACTTC
-	TRBJ2-1	-	15	TRBV20-1	CSATQRLVIYNEQFF	TGCAGTGCCACACAGCGGCTTGTTATCTACAATGAGCAGTTCTTC
-	TRBJ2-2	-	16	TRBV7-2	CASSLAGVGNTGELFF	TGTGCCAGCAGCTTAGCAGGGGTCGGGAACACCGGGGAGCTGTTTTTT
TRBD2	TRBJ2-7	few	12	TRBV6-5	CASGTRRHEQYF	TGTGCCAGCGGGACTAGGCGGCACGAGCAGTACTTC
-	TRBJ2-4	-	12	TRBV12-3/TRBV12-4	CASSLHENIQYF	TGTGCCAGCAGCCTACACGAAAACATTCAGTACTTC
-	TRBJ2-1	many	14	TRBV29-1	CSVEDLAVREEQFF	TGCAGCGTTGAAGATTTAGCCGTCCGGGAGGAGCAGTTCTTC
-	TRBJ2-5	many	13	TRBV5-1	CASSLAAGETQYF	TGTGCCAGCAGCTTAGCGGCGGGTGAGACCCAGTACTTC
-	TRBJ2-5	-	15	TRBV18	CASSPLGQPGETQYF	TGTGCCAGCTCACCCTTGGGACAACCCGGGGAGACCCAGTACTTC
TRBD1	TRBJ2-3	few	15	TRBV7-2	CASSVRGQITDTQYF	TGTGCCAGCAGCGTCAGGGGGCAGATCACAGATACGCAGTATTTT
TRBD1	TRBJ2-7	-	14	TRBV7-9	CASSHDRVPYEQYF	TGTGCCAGCAGCCACGACAGGGTTCCCTACGAGCAGTACTTC
-	TRBJ2-7	-	14	TRBV3-1	CASSQGQIVYEQYF	TGTGCCAGCAGCCAAGGACAGATAGTCTACGAGCAGTACTTC
-	TRBJ1-4	-	16	TRBV5-1	CASSSRMGGDAEKLFF	TGCGCCAGCAGCTCCAGGATGGGGGGCGATGCTGAAAAACTGTTTTTT